One and the same sample provided the 15 T cell receptor beta chains below, sequenced in a study of cytomegalovirus exposure and HLA in healthy donors. This PCR relied on a set of 60 Vbeta primers and 13 Jbeta primers. TCRdb keeps only in-frame clones here, not all; method: immunoSEQ multiplex PCR. The sample includes around 100,000 clones, around 80% of them seen just once. The material sequenced was PBMCs. These receptors were obtained from a female donor in good health and CMV-seropositive.

This chain links TRBV18 with TRBJ2-5, with 7 positions matching TRBD2. The CDR3 sequence is 16 residues long. V trimming: 6 bases; J trimming: 5 bases; junction bases outside the gene matches: 15. Germline CDR1 is KGHSH and CDR2 is LQKENI. CDR3 bases: TGTGCCAGCTCCAGATCCGGTGGACTAGGAGGGGAGACCCAGTACTTC. Protein: CASSRSGGLGGETQYF.

The chain recombines TRBV27 with TRBJ2-5; 11 bases are shared with TRBD2. Trimming at V came to 1 base and at J to 5 bases, leaving 12 bases not matched to a gene. Germline lookup yields CDR1 MNHEY and CDR2 SMNVEV (reference sequence). This CDR3 has 18 amino acids. In DNA form, the CDR3 reads TGTGCCAGCAGTTTATGGGGACTAGCGGCCTCCCCGGGTGAGACCCAGTACTTC. It translates to CASSLWGLAASPGETQYF.

The genes are TRBV6-1 and TRBJ2-5; perhaps TRBD1 as D (5 bases). There are 12 residues in the CDR3. V lost 5 bases to trimming and J lost 3 bases, with 7 bases between them. Per germline, CDR1 MNHNS and CDR2 SASEGT. Here the CDR3 reads CASSRQKETQYF. CDR3 sequence (DNA): TGTGCCAGCAGTCGACAGAAAGAGACCCAGTACTTC.

J is TRBJ2-3 and V is TRBV5-1, with D possibly matching TRBD2 (5 bases). V lost 4 bases and J 2 bases, leaving 17 bases between the germline ends. The CDR3 loop spans 16 amino acids. Germline CDR1 SGHRS, CDR2 YFSETQ. The CDR3, as DNA: TGCGCCAGCAGCCTCGGGGTAGCGACCCCCACAGATACGCAGTATTTT. Translating gives CASSLGVATPTDTQYF.

V is TRBV30 and J is TRBJ2-2; D is unresolved. There are 13 residues in the CDR3. Germline lookup yields CDR1 GTSNPN and CDR2 SVGIG (reference sequence). Trimming took off 8 bases at V and 6 bases at J, with 16 bases between the two ends. CDR3 sequence: CAGSRSRAGELFF. CDR3 sequence (DNA): TGTGCCGGATCGCGTAGCCGGGCCGGGGAGCTGTTTTTT.

This clone was seen only once. The CDR3 DNA follows: TGCGCCAGCAGCCACCCCAGCGGCGGGGAATACGAGCAGTACTTC. Its translation is CASSHPSGGEYEQYF. The rearrangement links TRBV4-1 to TRBJ2-7; possibly TRBD2 for D (6 bases). Deletions cut 3 bases from V and 4 bases from J, with 16 bases between. Germline V gives CDR1 MGHRA, CDR2 YSYEKL. The CDR3 totals 15 residues.

The chain uses TRBV4-3 and TRBJ1-2; D might be TRBD1 (5 bases). V lost 0 bases and J lost 5, with 7 bases in between. This CDR3 region has 13 residues. Germline V gene data show CDR1 as LGHNA and CDR2 as YSLEER. The CDR3 DNA sequence: TGCGCCAGCAGCCAAGATGGGACTTATGGCTACACCTTC. Amino acids: CASSQDGTYGYTF.

This chain links TRBV7-8 with TRBJ2-7; 10 bases map to TRBD2. With 4 bases clipped from V and 2 bases from J, the junction kept 5 bases outside the gene matches. The CDR3 has 15 residues. Looked up from germline, CDR1 is SGHVS and CDR2 is FQNEAQ. CDR3 DNA sequence: TGTGCCAGCAGCTCTGTAGCGGGAGGTACCTACGAGCAGTACTTC. The encoded protein is CASSSVAGGTYEQYF.

The rearrangement uses TRBV7-6 and TRBJ2-7; D is perhaps TRBD2 (7 bases). V shed 1 base and J shed 7 bases, with 11 bases lying between them. This CDR3 is built from 13 residues. Germline CDR1 and CDR2: SGHVS and FNYEAQ. Written as DNA, the CDR3 is TGTGCCAGCAGCTTAGTCGAGGGGGGGGAGCAGTACTTC. This sequence encodes CASSLVEGGEQYF.

The rearrangement uses TRBV11-2 and TRBJ2-3; D perhaps matches TRBD1 (6 bases). The V gene lost 5 bases and the J gene lost 9 bases, with 12 bases spanning the gap. The CDR3 spans 12 residues. Germline V CDR1 and CDR2: SGHAT, FQNNGV. CDR3: CASSKAGVTQYF. The CDR3 DNA sequence: TGTGCCAGCAGCAAAGCAGGGGTCACGCAGTATTTT.

This clone was recorded a few times. The chain is built from TRBV5-1 and TRBJ2-3; D call uncertain. Deletions cut 4 bases from V and 2 bases from J, with 17 bases between. There are 16 residues in the CDR3. Germline-derived CDR1 and CDR2 are SGHRS and YFSETQ. In DNA, the CDR3 is TGCGCCAGCAGCCCTTTCGTTAGCTCCCCCACAGATACGCAGTATTTT. Residues: CASSPFVSSPTDTQYF.

This chain links TRBV4-1 with TRBJ1-1; 11 bases line up with TRBD1. The CDR3 extends over 15 amino acids. From germline, CDR1 is MGHRA and CDR2 YSYEKL. Losses at the gene ends were 3 bases for V and 4 bases for J; bases not matched to a gene: 4. The CDR3 DNA reads as TGCGCCAGCAGCCAGCTTGGACAGGGGGCCACTGAAGCTTTCTTT. This sequence encodes CASSQLGQGATEAFF.

This rearrangement joins TRBV6-1 to TRBJ1-1; 7 positions match TRBD1. The CDR3 consists of 15 residues. The V segment lost 4 bases and the J segment 5 bases; nucleotides outside the gene matches: 10. In germline, CDR1 is MNHNS, CDR2 SASEGT. CDR3 in amino acids: CASSGRWDSVTEAFF. The CDR3 region has the DNA TGTGCCAGCAGTGGGCGATGGGACAGTGTGACTGAAGCTTTCTTT.

The chain recombines TRBV5-1 with TRBJ1-6; the match to TRBD1 covers 7 bases. CDR1 SGHRS and CDR2 YFSETQ come from the germline V gene. Trimming cost V 3 bases and J 5 bases; bases outside gene matches: 5. The CDR3 is made up of 15 amino acids. The CDR3 coding sequence is TGCGCCAGCAGCTCGACAGGGCCTGATAATTCACCCCTCCACTTT. It yields the protein CASSSTGPDNSPLHF. Supplemented by reference TRBV5-1 and TRBJ1-6, the full variable domain reads KAGVTQTPRYLIKTRGQQVTLSCSPISGHRSVSWYQQTPGQGLQFLFEYFSETQRNKGNFPGRFSGRQFSNSRSEMNVSTLELGDSALYLCASSSTGPDNSPLHFGNGTRLTVT.

V is TRBV7-9 and J is TRBJ1-1; D is undetermined. Trimming cost V 2 bases and J 1 base, with 11 bases left between them. This CDR3 is built from 15 residues. CDR1 SEHNR and CDR2 FQNEAQ come from the germline V gene (reference sequence). The CDR3 region is CASSLKDNPNTEAFF. DNA of the CDR3: TGTGCCAGCAGCTTAAAAGACAACCCGAACACTGAAGCTTTCTTT.